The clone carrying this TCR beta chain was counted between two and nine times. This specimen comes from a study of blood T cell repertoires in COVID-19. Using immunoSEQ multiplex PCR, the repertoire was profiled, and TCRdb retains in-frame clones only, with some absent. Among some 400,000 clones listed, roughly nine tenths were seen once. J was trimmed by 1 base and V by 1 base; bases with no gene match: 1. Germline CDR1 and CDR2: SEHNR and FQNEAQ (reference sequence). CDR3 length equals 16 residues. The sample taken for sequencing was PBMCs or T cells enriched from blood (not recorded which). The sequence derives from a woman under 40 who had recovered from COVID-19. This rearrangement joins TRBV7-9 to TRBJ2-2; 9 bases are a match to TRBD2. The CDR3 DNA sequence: TGTGCCAGCAGCTTAGTACTAGCGGGGAACACCGGGGAGCTGTTTTTT. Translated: CASSLVLAGNTGELFF.